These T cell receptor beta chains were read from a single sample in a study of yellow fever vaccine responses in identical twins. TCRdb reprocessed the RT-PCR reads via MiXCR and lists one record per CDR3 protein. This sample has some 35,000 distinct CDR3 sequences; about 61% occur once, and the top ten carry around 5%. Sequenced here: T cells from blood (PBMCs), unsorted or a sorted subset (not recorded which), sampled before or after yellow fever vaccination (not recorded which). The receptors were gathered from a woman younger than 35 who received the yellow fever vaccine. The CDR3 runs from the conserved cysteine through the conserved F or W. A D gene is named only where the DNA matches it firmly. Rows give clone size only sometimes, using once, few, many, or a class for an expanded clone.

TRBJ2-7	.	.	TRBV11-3	TGTGCCAGCAGCTCAAACGGGGCTCAATCCTCCTACGAGCAGTACTTC	CASSSNGAQSSYEQYF
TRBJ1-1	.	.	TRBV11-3	TGTGCCAGCAGCTTAGTGTCGTCAGGGCAGAAGGTATATGAAGCTTTCTTT	CASSLVSSGQKVYEAFF
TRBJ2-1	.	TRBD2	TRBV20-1	TGCAGTGCGAACGACCGGGACTACCACAATGAGCAGTTCTTC	CSANDRDYHNEQFF
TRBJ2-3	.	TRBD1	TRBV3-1	TGTGCCAGCAGCGCTATCGGGACAGGAACAGATACGCAGTATTTT	CASSAIGTGTDTQYF
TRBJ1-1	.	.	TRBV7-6	TGTGCCAGCAGCTTATCAGGGAACACTGAAGCTTTCTTT	CASSLSGNTEAFF
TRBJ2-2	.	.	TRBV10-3	TGTGCCATCAGTGCAATTCGGAACACCGGGGAGCTGTTTTTT	CAISAIRNTGELFF
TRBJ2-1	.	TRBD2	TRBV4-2	TGTGCCAGCAGCCCCGGGGTACGCGGGAGGTCGGGAAATGAGCAGTTCTTC	CASSPGVRGRSGNEQFF
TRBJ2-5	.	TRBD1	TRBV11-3	TGTGCCAGCAGCAAACAGGGGGCCCAAGAGACCCAGTACTTC	CASSKQGAQETQYF
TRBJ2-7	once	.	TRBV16	TGTGCCAGCAGCCAATCTTGGCAGACCGAGCAGTACTTC	CASSQSWQTEQYF
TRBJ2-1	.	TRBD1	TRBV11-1	TGTGCCAGCAGCATACGGACAGGGGGCGAGACCGTCGATGAGCAGTTCTTC	CASSIRTGGETVDEQFF
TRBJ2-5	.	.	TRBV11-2	TGTGCCAGCTCCCCAGGAAGGGAAGAGACCCAGTACTTC	CASSPGREETQYF
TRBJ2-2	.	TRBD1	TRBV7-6	TGTGCCAGCAGCTCGGGACAGGGAACCGGGGAGCTGTTTTTT	CASSSGQGTGELFF
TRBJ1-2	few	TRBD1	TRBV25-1	TGTGCCAGCGAAGGACAGGGCGACTATGGCTACACCTTC	CASEGQGDYGYTF
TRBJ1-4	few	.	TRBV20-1	TGCAGTGCTAGAGATCAATCGGGGGGAAATGAAAAACTGTTTTTT	CSARDQSGGNEKLFF
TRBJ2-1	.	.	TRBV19	TGTGCCAGTAGTATCTTGAGGACCGCCTACAATGAGCAGTTCTTC	CASSILRTAYNEQFF
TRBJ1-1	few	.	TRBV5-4	TGTGCCAGCAGCTGGGGGGACACTGAAGCTTTCTTT	CASSWGDTEAFF
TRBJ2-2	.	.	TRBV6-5	TGTGCCAGCAGTTACTCTTTCACCGGGGAGCTGTTTTTT	CASSYSFTGELFF
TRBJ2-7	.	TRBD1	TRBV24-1	TGTGCCACCAGTAGCGGACAGGGGTTCTACGAGCAGTACTTC	CATSSGQGFYEQYF
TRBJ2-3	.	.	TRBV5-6	TGTGCCAGCAACGCAGGAACAGATACGCAGTATTTT	CASNAGTDTQYF
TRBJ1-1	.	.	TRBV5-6	TGTGCCAGCAGCTATTCGGACACTGAAGCTTTCTTT	CASSYSDTEAFF
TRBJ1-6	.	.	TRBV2	TGTGCCAGCAATAGGTTCGCGACAGACAATTCACCCCTCCACTTT	CASNRFATDNSPLHF
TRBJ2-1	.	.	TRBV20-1	TGCAGTGCTAGGACGGAAGTGGACAGTATCTACAATGAGCAGTTCTTC	CSARTEVDSIYNEQFF
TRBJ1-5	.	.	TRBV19	TGTGCCAGTAGTATTAGAGGTGGGCAGGGTGGACAGCCCCAGCATTTT	CASSIRGGQGGQPQHF
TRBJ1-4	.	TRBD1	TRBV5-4	TGTGCCAGCAGCTTGGCGGGGACAGGGAGTGAAAAACTGTTTTTT	CASSLAGTGSEKLFF
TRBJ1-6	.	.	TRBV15	TGTGCCACCAGCTTTGGCGGGGGACCCCTCCACTTT	CATSFGGGPLHF
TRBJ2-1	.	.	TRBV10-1	TGCGCCAGCAGTGGTATGACTGTACAAGACTCCTACAATGAGCAGTTCTTC	CASSGMTVQDSYNEQFF
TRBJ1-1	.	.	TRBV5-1	TGCGCCAGCAGCTTGTGGCAGTTGAACACTGAAGCTTTCTTT	CASSLWQLNTEAFF
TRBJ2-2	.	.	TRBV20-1	TGCAGTGCTAGCTCTGACAGCACCGGGGAGCTGTTTTTT	CSASSDSTGELFF
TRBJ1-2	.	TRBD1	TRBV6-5	TGTGCCAGCAGTTTGGGGACAGTAAAAAACTATGGCTACACCTTC	CASSLGTVKNYGYTF
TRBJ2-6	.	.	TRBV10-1	TGCGCCAGCAGTGAAAGTCAGATGGGGCCAAGCTCTGGGGCCAACGTCCTGACTTTC	CASSESQMGPSSGANVLTF
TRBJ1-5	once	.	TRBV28	TGTGCCAGCAGCCTAGGGCGTCAGCCCCAGCATTTT	CASSLGRQPQHF
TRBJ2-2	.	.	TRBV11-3	TGTGCCAGCAGCTCCGTCCTACTTTCGAACACCGGGGAGCTGTTTTTT	CASSSVLLSNTGELFF
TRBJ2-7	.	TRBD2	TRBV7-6	TGTGCCAGCAGCTTTGGCACAGCGGGGGACTACGAGCAGTACTTC	CASSFGTAGDYEQYF
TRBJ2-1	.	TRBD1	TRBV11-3	TGTGCCAGCAGCTTAGATCCCCGACAGGGGATCTACAATGAGCAGTTCTTC	CASSLDPRQGIYNEQFF
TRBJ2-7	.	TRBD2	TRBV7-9	TGTGCCAGCAGCCCAAGACTAGCAGACCGCTCGGAGCAGTACTTC	CASSPRLADRSEQYF
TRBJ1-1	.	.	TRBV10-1	TGCGCCAGCAGTGGGGCCCTAGGGGGCACTGAAGCTTTCTTT	CASSGALGGTEAFF
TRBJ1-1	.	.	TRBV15	TGTGCCACCAGCAGAGACAGGGGACACACCCAAGCTTTCTTT	CATSRDRGHTQAFF
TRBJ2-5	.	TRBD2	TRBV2	TGTGCCAGCAGACCACGACTAGCGCCCGAAGAGACCCAGTACTTC	CASRPRLAPEETQYF
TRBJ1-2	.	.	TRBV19	TGTGCCAGTACCAGTCGGGGAGCCCCGGGCTATGGCTACACCTTC	CASTSRGAPGYGYTF
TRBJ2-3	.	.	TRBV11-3	TGTGCCAGCAGCTCTGCTAGCACAGATACGCAGTATTTT	CASSSASTDTQYF
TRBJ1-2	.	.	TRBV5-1	TGCGCCAGCAGCTCGTCCTTGTCCCAAGCTTATGGCTACACCTTC	CASSSSLSQAYGYTF
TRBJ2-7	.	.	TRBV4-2	TGTGCCAGCAGCCAAGCAGACAGATTTGCCTACGAGCAGTACTTC	CASSQADRFAYEQYF
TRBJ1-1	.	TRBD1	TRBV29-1	TGCAGCGTTGACAGGGGGGGAAGGACTGAAGCTTTCTTT	CSVDRGGRTEAFF
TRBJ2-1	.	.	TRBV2	TGTGCCAGCAGGAGACTAGATGCCTACAATGAGCAGTTCTTC	CASRRLDAYNEQFF
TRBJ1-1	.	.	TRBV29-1	TGCAGCGTAGTTGGTAGCCAGAACACTGAAGCTTTCTTT	CSVVGSQNTEAFF
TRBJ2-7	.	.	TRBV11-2	TGTGCCAGCAGCCCGTCCGCGGGGCCGGCCTACGAGCAGTACTTC	CASSPSAGPAYEQYF
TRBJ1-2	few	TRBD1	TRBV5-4	TGTGCCAGCAGCTTGACTGCTTTGGGACAGGGGAGTCACTATGGCTACACCTTC	CASSLTALGQGSHYGYTF
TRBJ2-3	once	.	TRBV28	TGTGCCAGCAGTCTCTCAGGGGCTGGCACAGATACGCAGTATTTT	CASSLSGAGTDTQYF
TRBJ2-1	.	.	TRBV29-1	TGCAGCGTTGTTTACATAGAAAAAGGCCTCAATGAGCAGTTCTTC	CSVVYIEKGLNEQFF
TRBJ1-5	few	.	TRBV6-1	TGTGCCAGCAGTACAAACGGGGTAAGCAATCAGCCCCAGCATTTT	CASSTNGVSNQPQHF
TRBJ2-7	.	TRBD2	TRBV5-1	TGCGCCAGCAGCTTAGCGGGAGAGGACTACGAGCAGTACTTC	CASSLAGEDYEQYF
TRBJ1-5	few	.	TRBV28	TGTGCCAGCAGGGACAGTAGCGATCAGCCCCAGCATTTT	CASRDSSDQPQHF
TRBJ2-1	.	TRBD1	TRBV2	TGTGCCAGCACAGGACAGGGCGCGTATGAGCAGTTCTTC	CASTGQGAYEQFF